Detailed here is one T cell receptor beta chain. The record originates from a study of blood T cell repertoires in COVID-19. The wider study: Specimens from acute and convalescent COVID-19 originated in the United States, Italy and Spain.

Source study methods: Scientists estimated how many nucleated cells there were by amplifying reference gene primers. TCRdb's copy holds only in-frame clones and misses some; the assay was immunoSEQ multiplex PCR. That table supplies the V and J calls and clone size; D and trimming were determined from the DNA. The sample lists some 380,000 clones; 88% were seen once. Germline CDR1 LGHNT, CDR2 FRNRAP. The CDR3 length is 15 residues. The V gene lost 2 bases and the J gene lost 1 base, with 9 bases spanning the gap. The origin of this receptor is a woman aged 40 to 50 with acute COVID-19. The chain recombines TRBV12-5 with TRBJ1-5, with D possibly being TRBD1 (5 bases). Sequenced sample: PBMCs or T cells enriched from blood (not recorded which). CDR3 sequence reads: CASGLWGESNQPQHF. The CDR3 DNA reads TGTGCTAGTGGTTTGTGGGGGGAGAGCAATCAGCCCCAGCATTTT.